Below, 17 T cell receptor beta chains from the same sample are listed, as sequenced in a study of T cells after yellow fever vaccination. In TCRdb, the 5' RACE reads were re-called with MiXCR into one record per CDR3 protein. Here the sample spans some 110,000 distinct CDR3 sequences, 6.5% to 9% being singletons. The source was CD4+ T cells sorted from PBMCs, collected approximately 40 days after the first yellow fever vaccination. The receptor source for this set is a man in his late teens or twenties who received the YFV17D yellow fever vaccine.

Many counts were recorded for this clonotype. The genes are TRBV5-1 and TRBJ2-1; 14 bases map to TRBD2. The CDR3 loop spans 15 amino acids. V dropped 4 bases and J dropped 6; count of bases not matched to a gene: 3. The germline V gene has CDR1 SGHRS and CDR2 YFSETQ. CDR3 bases: TGCGCCAGCAGCATGACTAGCGGGGGGGCCAATGAGCAGTTCTTC. Protein product: CASSMTSGGANEQFF.

DNA of the CDR3: TGTGCCAGCTCACCACTAACCCCCGGGGGCACTGAAGCTTTCTTT. Residues: CASSPLTPGGTEAFF. This chain links TRBV18 with TRBJ1-1; TRBD1 might be the D (5 bases). Germline CDR1 reads KGHSH; CDR2 reads LQKENI. Trimming cost V 1 base and J 4 bases, with 13 bases left between them. The CDR3 is 15 amino acids.

Ten or more counts support this clonotype. The gene calls are TRBV6-5 and TRBJ1-2; a weak D match, TRBD1 (6 bases). Trimming left V 2 bases short and J 3 bases short, with 10 bases between. This CDR3 has 14 amino acids. Germline CDR1 is MNHEY and CDR2 is SVGAGI. The CDR3 is CASSYQQGYYGYTF. CDR3 sequence (DNA): TGTGCCAGCAGTTACCAACAGGGATACTATGGCTACACCTTC.

This clonotype was observed at least ten times. The rearrangement uses TRBV7-2 and TRBJ2-3; D perhaps matches TRBD2 (7 bases). The germline V and J ends were trimmed by 8 bases and 3 bases, with 15 bases remaining between them. Germline values: CDR1 SGHTA, CDR2 FQGNSA. The CDR3 has 14 amino acids. The CDR3 DNA follows: TGTGCCAGCTGCCTGGGGGGGGCGACAGATACGCAGTATTTT. It translates to CASCLGGATDTQYF.

On this clonotype itself: With a much larger clone just one base away, this may be a read error. This chain joins TRBV12-3 or TRBV12-4 and TRBJ1-1; D may be TRBD1 (6 bases). V shed 3 bases and J shed 7 bases, with 15 bases lying between them. CDR3 length equals 14 residues. CDR3 protein: CASSLGHEPGEAFF. CDR3 in DNA: TGTGCCAGCAGTTTGGGACACGAACCAGGTGAAGCTTTCTTT.

This clonotype has a count of ten or more. The chain couples TRBV7-2 to TRBJ2-3, with TRBD1 as a possible D gene (6 bases). The CDR3 spans 16 residues. Trimming took 5 bases from V and 2 from J, leaving 17 bases between them. The germline V gene has CDR1 SGHTA and CDR2 FQGNSA. The CDR3 protein is CASSPRAQGLTDTQYF. The CDR3 DNA is TGTGCCAGCAGCCCTAGAGCTCAGGGGCTCACAGATACGCAGTATTTT.

This clonotype was detected once. Being one base from a much bigger clone, this may be a read error. The CDR3 coding sequence is TGTGCCAGCAGTTTTGCGGAGAGCAAAGATACGCAGTATTTT. Translated: CASSFAESKDTQYF. V gene TRBV12-3 or TRBV12-4 combines with J gene TRBJ2-3; D gene ambiguous. This CDR3 region has 14 residues.

The sample holds a few counts of this clonotype. The chain is built from TRBV6-1 and TRBJ2-6, with 10 bases lining up with TRBD1. This CDR3 contains 17 residues. V shed 4 bases, J shed 4 bases, and the junction held 7 bases outside the gene matches. Germline V gene sequence: CDR1 MNHNS, CDR2 SASEGT. The CDR3 is CASSARQGAAGANVLTF. The CDR3, as DNA: TGTGCCAGCAGTGCCCGACAGGGGGCGGCCGGGGCCAACGTCCTGACTTTC.

This clonotype was picked up many times. This chain's CDR3 is CASRKQWGNGYTF. The CDR3 DNA is TGTGCCAGCAGGAAGCAGTGGGGGAATGGCTACACCTTC. This sequence joins TRBV12-3 or TRBV12-4 and TRBJ1-2; tentative D call: TRBD1 (5 bases). V lost 6 bases and J lost 6, with 14 bases in between. This CDR3 spans 13 amino acids.

The J gene is TRBJ2-5, the V gene TRBV12-3 or TRBV12-4, with TRBD2 identical over 8 bases. This CDR3 is 14 amino acids long. V was clipped by 3 bases and J by 5 bases; unmatched bases: 5. The CDR3 DNA follows: TGTGCCAGCAGTTTCGGGGGGGCTCGGGAGACCCAGTACTTC. Translated, it gives CASSFGGARETQYF.

This clonotype was counted ten times or more. J is TRBJ2-3 and V is TRBV5-1; 11 bases map to TRBD2. The CDR3 spans 18 residues. Germline CDR1 reads SGHRS; CDR2 reads YFSETQ. V was clipped by 0 bases and J by 2 bases; unmatched bases: 8. CDR3 loop: CASSLGLAGTLPTDTQYF. CDR3 DNA sequence: TGCGCCAGCAGCTTGGGACTAGCGGGGACTCTCCCCACAGATACGCAGTATTTT. Looking up the rest from reference TRBV5-1 and TRBJ2-3 gives the full variable domain: KAGVTQTPRYLIKTRGQQVTLSCSPISGHRSVSWYQQTPGQGLQFLFEYFSETQRNKGNFPGRFSGRQFSNSRSEMNVSTLELGDSALYLCASSLGLAGTLPTDTQYFGPGTRLTVL.

With regard to this clonotype: With a much larger clone just one base away, this may be a read error. The chain combines TRBV27 with TRBJ2-5, with 8 bases lining up with TRBD2. Germline CDR1 reads MNHEY; CDR2 reads SMNVEV (reference sequence). CDR3 length equals 16 residues. Here the CDR3 reads CASSSLGGEGKENQYF. The CDR3 DNA sequence: TGTGCCAGCAGTTCCCTCGGGGGGGAGGGTAAGGAGAACCAGTACTTC.

At least ten counts were recorded for this clonotype. The rearrangement uses TRBV5-1 and TRBJ2-2; 9 bases align to TRBD2. J gave up 0 bases and V 0 bases, and 3 bases lay outside the gene matches. Germline CDR1 SGHRS, CDR2 YFSETQ. CDR3 size: 17 residues. CDR3 bases: TGCGCCAGCAGCTTGGGAAGCGGGGGGACGAACACCGGGGAGCTGTTTTTT. Its protein is CASSLGSGGTNTGELFF.

This clonotype was counted many times. This chain links TRBV6-2 or TRBV6-3 with TRBJ2-5; D possibly corresponds to TRBD1 (5 bases). V lost 0 bases, J lost 5 bases, and 10 bases lay in between. The CDR3 extends over 14 amino acids. Per germline, CDR1 MNHEY and CDR2 SVGEGT. CDR3 DNA sequence: TGTGCCAGCAGTTACTCGGGGCGGCAGGAGACCCAGTACTTC. The encoded protein is CASSYSGRQETQYF.

This clonotype was recorded many times. The V call is TRBV5-1, the J call TRBJ2-1; a weak D match, TRBD2 (5 bases). Trimming took 4 bases from V and 0 from J, leaving 17 bases between them. The CDR3 has 17 amino acids. Germline V gene lookup returns CDR1 SGHRS and CDR2 YFSETQ. The CDR3 here is CASSPRIDYSSYNEQFF. CDR3 nucleotides: TGCGCCAGCAGCCCGAGGATTGACTACAGCTCCTACAATGAGCAGTTCTTC.

This clonotype was picked up one time. Possible read error: a much larger clone is one base away. The chain recombines TRBV7-2 with TRBJ1-2, with D uncertain. Germline values: CDR1 SGHTA, CDR2 FQGNSA. This CDR3 has 15 residues. CDR3 sequence reads: CACSSFVTGPYGYTF. The CDR3 region has the DNA TGTGCCTGCAGCTCCTTCGTTACCGGCCCCTATGGCTACACCTTC.

This clonotype was recorded many times. The gene calls are TRBV7-2 and TRBJ2-7; D is unclear. V was shortened by 5 bases and J by 3 bases, with 5 bases between the two germline ends. Germline assignment: CDR1 SGHTA and CDR2 FQGNSA. The CDR3 totals 11 residues. The CDR3 DNA sequence: TGTGCCAGCAGCGATTACTACGAGCAGTACTTC. This translates into CASSDYYEQYF. Based on the CDR3 plus reference TRBV7-2 and TRBJ2-7, the full variable domain is GAGVSQSPSNKVTEKGKDVELRCDPISGHTALYWYRQSLGQGLEFLIYFQGNSAPDKSGLPSDRFSAERTGGSVSTLTIQRTQQEDSAVYLCASSDYYEQYFGPGTRLTVT.